The 2 T cell receptor beta chains given below trace back to one sample, sequenced in a study of blood T cell repertoires in COVID-19. Clones were sequenced by immunoSEQ multiplex PCR, and TCRdb holds only the in-frame ones, with some missing. Here the sample spans around 60,000 clones, around 86% being singletons. Sequencing was carried out using peripheral blood. The receptor source for this set is a human donor in a cohort sampled during active COVID-19.

The genes are TRBV27 and TRBJ2-6; 9 bases line up with TRBD1. CDR3 length equals 21 residues. CDR1 is MNHEY and CDR2 is SMNVEV in the germline V gene (reference sequence). V lost 4 bases and J lost 0; bases outside the gene matches: 16. The CDR3 DNA reads TGTGCCAGCAGTTCCCCTCGGGACAGGGAGGGATCCCCCTCTGGGGCCAACGTCCTGACTTTC. It specifies CASSSPRDREGSPSGANVLTF.

The chain employs TRBV27 and TRBJ1-6; the D gene is possibly TRBD1 (6 bases). CDR3 length equals 17 residues. Germline assignment: CDR1 MNHEY and CDR2 SMNVEV (reference sequence). Trimming took 6 bases from V and 2 from J, leaving 17 bases between them. This chain's CDR3 is CASRWLGGPTYNSPLHF. In nucleotides, the CDR3 is TGTGCCAGCAGATGGCTTGGGGGCCCAACCTATAATTCACCCCTCCACTTT.